The 14 T cell receptor beta chains given below trace back to one sample, sequenced in a study of blood T cells in healthy people across ages. A sample-barcoded 5' primer and a J-beta primer mix were used in a second PCR of roughly 7 to 11 cycles. MiXCR was run by TCRdb on the 5' RACE reads, yielding one entry per CDR3 protein. The repertoire includes about 640,000 distinct CDR3 sequences, 58% of them detected once, and 30% to 40% sits in the top ten. Sequencing input: blood. Receptor source: a man aged 55-75 years in good health.

This clonotype has only a few counts. This chain links TRBV20-1 with TRBJ2-5, with 11 bases fitting TRBD2. V shed 3 bases, J shed 3 bases, and the junction held 9 bases outside the gene matches. The CDR3 runs to 16 residues. Germline CDR1 DFQATT, CDR2 SNEGSKA (reference sequence). CDR3 sequence reads: CSARGPSTSGEETQYF. As DNA, the CDR3 is TGCAGTGCTAGGGGCCCCTCGACTAGCGGGGAAGAGACCCAGTACTTC.

The rearrangement links TRBV28 to TRBJ1-1; D remains unclear. V lost 6 bases to trimming and J lost 2 bases, with 10 bases between them. This CDR3 is built from 13 residues. Germline assignment: CDR1 MDHEN and CDR2 SYDVKM. The chain's CDR3 is CASSPAYNTEAFF. CDR3 DNA sequence: TGTGCCAGCAGCCCTGCCTACAACACTGAAGCTTTCTTT.

In its sample, this clonotype was seen a few times. Its ends do not fully match the called genes, so a read error is possible. This rearrangement joins TRBV13 to TRBJ1-2; 7 bases are shared with TRBD1. The CDR3 runs 13 residues. CDR1 and CDR2 (germline): PRHDT, FYEKMQ (reference sequence). CDR3 in DNA: TGTGCCAGCAGCTTAGGACGGAGAGGGGGCTCCACCTTC. As protein: CASSLGRRGGSTF.

The chain links TRBV20-1 to TRBJ2-1, with TRBD2 identical over 13 bases. Germline assignment: CDR1 DFQATT and CDR2 SNEGSKA (reference sequence). CDR3 size: 15 residues. The junction had 9 bases not matched to a gene; V was cut back by 3 bases and J by 10 bases. The CDR3 DNA sequence: TGCAGTGCTAGGGGCGGGACTAGCGGGAACCGAGAGCAGTTCTTC. Its translation is CSARGGTSGNREQFF.

The chain links TRBV20-1 to TRBJ2-1; D unresolved. Germline V gene sequence: CDR1 DFQATT, CDR2 SNEGSKA (reference sequence). The CDR3 extends over 15 amino acids. Trimming left V 4 bases short and J 3 bases short, with 16 bases between. The CDR3 sequence is CSAIDHLVGYNEQFF. The CDR3, as DNA: TGCAGTGCTATTGATCATCTGGTCGGCTACAATGAGCAGTTCTTC.

The table lists this clonotype with a few counts. The CDR3 spells CASSHGGSYNEQFF. CDR3 sequence (DNA): TGTGCCAGCAGCCATGGGGGGTCCTACAATGAGCAGTTCTTC. The genes are TRBV9 and TRBJ2-1, with a weak D call TRBD2 (6 bases). Trimming stripped 4 bases from V and 1 base from J, with 9 bases between. There are 14 residues in the CDR3. The germline V gene has CDR1 SGDLS and CDR2 YYNGEE.

V and J are TRBV6-6 and TRBJ1-6; D is possibly TRBD1 (5 bases). There are 12 residues in the CDR3. Germline V gene lookup returns CDR1 MNHNY and CDR2 SVGAGI (reference sequence). V was shortened by 6 bases and J by 9 bases, with 9 bases between the two germline ends. The CDR3: CASRGGSSPLHF. DNA of the CDR3: TGTGCCAGCAGGGGGGGGTCTTCACCCCTCCACTTT.

The rearrangement uses TRBV2 and TRBJ2-3; 7 positions agree with TRBD2. This CDR3 has 15 amino acids. V gave up 7 bases and J gave up 5 bases; unmatched junction bases: 12. Per the germline V gene, CDR1 is SNHLY and CDR2 is FYNNEI. The CDR3 nucleotides are TGTGCCAGCACTGGTCAGGATGGGAGGGTAGATACGCAGTATTTT. It yields the protein CASTGQDGRVDTQYF.

Concerning this clonotype itself: Mismatch with germline at one junction end may stem from a read error. The CDR3 sequence: CAGSPSTRADQPQHF. The CDR3 bases are TGTGCCGGCAGCCCCTCGACAAGGGCGGATCAGCCCCAGCATTTT. The chain links TRBV7-8 to TRBJ1-5, with unresolved D. Germline V gives CDR1 SGHVS, CDR2 FQNEAQ. This CDR3 is 15 amino acids long.

V gene TRBV5-1 combines with J gene TRBJ2-1; D is perhaps TRBD2 (7 bases). Trimming shortened V by 0 bases and J by 5 bases, and 15 bases separated the two germline ends. The CDR3 is 16 residues long. From germline, CDR1 is SGHRS and CDR2 YFSETQ. CDR3 DNA sequence: TGCGCCAGCAGCTTGGCACTACGGGGGGCTGACAATGAGCAGTTCTTC. It specifies CASSLALRGADNEQFF.

This clonotype was found once. An end of the junction does not agree with germline; a read error may underlie this. CDR3 residues: CTSSFSGQETQYF. Here the CDR3 DNA reads TGTACCAGCAGCTTCTCCGGGCAAGAGACCCAGTACTTC. The chain is built from TRBV7-9 and TRBJ2-5; D uncertain. The CDR3 covers 13 residues. CDR1 and CDR2 (germline): SEHNR, FQNEAQ (reference sequence). Variable domain in full (rest from reference TRBV7-9 and TRBJ2-5): DTGVSQNPRHKITKRGQNVTFRCDPISEHNRLYWYRQTLGQGPEFLTYFQNEAQLEKSRLLSDRFSAERPKGSFSTLEIQRTEQGDSAMYLCTSSFSGQETQYFGPGTRLLVL.

V usage is TRBV15 and J usage is TRBJ1-1; 8 bases map to TRBD1. The trim removed 3 bases at V and 4 bases at J, leaving 1 base unmatched. Germline lookup yields CDR1 LNHNV and CDR2 YYDKDF (reference sequence). The CDR3 length is 13 residues. This CDR3 is CATSSTGGTEAFF. The CDR3 region has the DNA TGTGCCACCAGCAGTACAGGGGGCACTGAAGCTTTCTTT.

This clonotype was seen more than once but under ten times. This chain joins TRBV4-2 and TRBJ1-2; D is unclear. Looked up from germline, CDR1 is LGHNA and CDR2 is YNFKEQ. The ends were cut back, 0 bases at V and 4 bases at J, with 6 bases in the middle. CDR3 length equals 13 residues. The CDR3 sequence is CASSQEESYGYTF. Written as DNA, the CDR3 is TGTGCCAGCAGCCAAGAAGAGAGCTATGGCTACACCTTC.

The V and J genes are TRBV11-2 and TRBJ2-5; 9 bases fit TRBD1. V dropped 3 bases and J dropped 5; count of bases not matched to a gene: 4. Per germline, CDR1 SGHAT and CDR2 FQNNGV. The CDR3 has 14 amino acids. CDR3: CASSFTGGRETQYF. CDR3 DNA: TGTGCCAGCAGCTTCACAGGGGGCCGGGAGACCCAGTACTTC.